Below, 28 T cell receptor beta chains from the same sample are listed, as sequenced in a study of blood T cell repertoires in COVID-19. Using immunoSEQ multiplex PCR, the repertoire was profiled, and TCRdb retains in-frame clones only, with some absent. Of roughly 190,000 clones in the sample, 82% were seen once. The sample taken for sequencing was peripheral blood. Receptor source: a woman aged 60-70 years with COVID-19, enrolled during active disease.

The chain uses TRBV24-1 and TRBJ2-1; TRBD1 might be the D (5 bases). The CDR3 has 18 amino acids. Trimming shortened V by 3 bases and J by 2 bases, and 19 bases separated the two germline ends. Germline-derived CDR1 and CDR2 are KGHDR and SFDVKD. CDR3 in DNA: TGTGCCACCAGTGATCCCTTTCCGGGTGGGGCGGCCTACAATGAGCAGTTCTTC. This sequence encodes CATSDPFPGGAAYNEQFF.

The chain employs TRBV10-1 and TRBJ2-7; 10 bases are a match to TRBD1. This CDR3 is 15 amino acids long. Per the germline V gene, CDR1 is WNHNN and CDR2 is SYGVQD (reference sequence). The trim removed 8 bases at V and 1 base at J, leaving 8 bases unmatched. The CDR3 region has the DNA TGCGCCAGCGAGATATGGGACAGGGGTTCCTACGAGCAGTACTTC. It codes for CASEIWDRGSYEQYF.

The V and J genes are TRBV21-1 and TRBJ2-1; the table assigns TRBD2, which was not confirmed against the DNA. TRBV21-1 is designated a pseudogene. The CDR3 is made up of 12 amino acids. CDR3 sequence reads: CASSKARGEQFF. In DNA, the CDR3 is TGTGCCAGCAGCAAAGCGCGCGGTGAGCAGTTCTTC.

J is TRBJ1-1 and V is TRBV28; weak D call: TRBD1 (5 bases). Trimming pared 4 bases from V and 7 bases from J, leaving 16 bases between. The length of the CDR3 is 14 residues. CDR1 MDHEN and CDR2 SYDVKM come from the germline V gene. Written as DNA, the CDR3 is TGTGCCAGCAGTTACTCGGGGGGGTTAGGTGAAGCTTTCTTT. This gives the protein CASSYSGGLGEAFF.

V is TRBV6-1 and J is TRBJ1-6; 11 bases are shared with TRBD1. With V trimmed by 3 bases and J by 13 bases, 8 bases remained unmatched. Per the germline V gene, CDR1 is MNHNS and CDR2 is SASEGT. The CDR3 covers 15 residues. The DNA of the CDR3 is TGTGCCAGCAGTGAGGACAGGGGGCAGAGTAGTCCCCTCCACTTT. This translates into CASSEDRGQSSPLHF.

The CDR3 nucleotides are TGTGCCAGCAGTAACTCAGGCGAGGGGGGCAATCAGCCCCAGCATTTT. This encodes CASSNSGEGGNQPQHF. This chain joins TRBV7-6 and TRBJ1-5; a possible D gene is TRBD1 (6 bases). CDR3 length equals 16 residues. The V end was cut by 6 bases, the J end by 2 bases, with 17 bases between. Germline assignment: CDR1 SGHVS and CDR2 FNYEAQ. The full variable domain, completed using reference TRBV7-6 and TRBJ1-5, is GAGVSQSPRYKVTKRGQDVALRCDPISGHVSLYWYRQALGQGPEFLTYFNYEAQQDKSGLPNDRFSAERPEGSISTLTIQRTEQRDSAMYRCASSNSGEGGNQPQHFGDGTRLSIL.

The gene calls are TRBV2 and TRBJ2-5; TRBD2 agrees at 14 bases. Germline V gives CDR1 SNHLY, CDR2 FYNNEI. CDR3 length: 15 residues. V dropped 8 bases and J dropped 4; count of bases not matched to a gene: 6. CDR3 DNA sequence: TGTGCCAGCGGGACTAGCGGGAGAACGGTAGAGACCCAGTACTTC. This translates into CASGTSGRTVETQYF.

V gene TRBV5-5 combines with J gene TRBJ1-5; D call uncertain. CDR1 SGHKS and CDR2 YYEKEE come from the germline V gene (reference sequence). CDR3 size: 14 residues. V lost 4 bases, J lost 4 bases, and 12 bases lay in between. CDR3 sequence reads: CASSKNGVNQPQHF. CDR3 nucleotides: TGTGCCAGCAGCAAAAACGGGGTTAATCAGCCCCAGCATTTT.

The rearrangement links TRBV6-2 or TRBV6-3 to TRBJ2-2; a weak D match, TRBD1 (5 bases). V was trimmed by 0 bases and J by 2 bases, leaving 7 bases between them. The CDR3 covers 15 residues. Germline V gives CDR1 MNHEY, CDR2 SVGEGT. The CDR3 region is CASSYSTENTGELFF. DNA for the CDR3: TGTGCCAGCAGTTACTCGACAGAAAACACCGGGGAGCTGTTTTTT.

The V call is TRBV5-1, the J call TRBJ2-5; 7 nucleotides align to TRBD1. This CDR3 contains 14 residues. Trimming at V came to 2 bases and at J to 5 bases, leaving 6 bases not matched to a gene. CDR1 is SGHRS, CDR2 YFSETQ, per germline. The CDR3 is CASSLQGIQETQYF. CDR3 DNA sequence: TGCGCCAGCAGCTTACAGGGGATTCAGGAGACCCAGTACTTC. The variable domain in full, completed from reference TRBV5-1 and TRBJ2-5, reads KAGVTQTPRYLIKTRGQQVTLSCSPISGHRSVSWYQQTPGQGLQFLFEYFSETQRNKGNFPGRFSGRQFSNSRSEMNVSTLELGDSALYLCASSLQGIQETQYFGPGTRLLVL.

V and J are TRBV11-3 and TRBJ2-4, with TRBD1 matching over 8 bases. The CDR3 totals 15 residues. Germline V gene sequence: CDR1 SGHNT, CDR2 YENEEA. The V gene end was trimmed by 5 bases and the J gene end by 1 base; junction bases not matched to a gene: 4. The CDR3 bases are TGTGCCAGCAGCCAGGGGGCAGGGGCCAAAAACATTCAGTACTTC. This codes for CASSQGAGAKNIQYF. Full variable domain (missing parts from reference TRBV11-3 and TRBJ2-4): EAGVVQSPRYKIIEKKQPVAFWCNPISGHNTLYWYLQNLGQGPELLIRYENEEAVDDSQLPKDRFSAERLKGVDSTLKIQPAELGDSAVYLCASSQGAGAKNIQYFGAGTRLSVL.

This clone was picked up a small number of times. V and J are TRBV21-1 and TRBJ2-7; no check of the table's D call, TRBD1, against the DNA was made. TRBV21-1 is a known pseudogene. The CDR3 extends over 17 amino acids. Here the CDR3 DNA reads TGTGCCAGCAGCGGCCGACAGGGGGCGCCTTTCCGCTACGAGCAGTACTTC. It translates to CASSGRQGAPFRYEQYF.

The chain uses TRBV4-1 and TRBJ1-6; TRBD1 agrees at 9 bases. The ends lost 1 base at V and 1 base at J; junction bases unmatched: 5. The germline CDR1 and CDR2 sequences are MGHRA and YSYEKL. CDR3 size: 18 residues. The DNA for the CDR3 is TGCGCCAGCAGCCAAGCCGTAGGACAGGGGTCCTATAATTCACCCCTCCACTTT. As protein: CASSQAVGQGSYNSPLHF.

The rearrangement joins TRBV28 to TRBJ1-2, with TRBD1 identical over 8 bases. Germline assignment: CDR1 MDHEN and CDR2 SYDVKM. V dropped 2 bases and J dropped 3; count of bases not matched to a gene: 5. CDR3 length equals 15 residues. As DNA, the CDR3 is TGTGCCAGCAGTTTAAAGGACAGGGCACACTATGGCTACACCTTC. Protein product: CASSLKDRAHYGYTF.

This sequence joins TRBV28 and TRBJ2-3; 12 nucleotides line up with TRBD2. This CDR3 region has 15 residues. V lost 4 bases to trimming and J lost 4 bases; unmatched junction nucleotides: 3. Germline loops: CDR1 MDHEN, CDR2 SYDVKM. The DNA of the CDR3 is TGTGCCAGCAGTTCCTGGACTAGCGGGGCAGATACGCAGTATTTT. Encoded protein: CASSSWTSGADTQYF.

In its sample, this clone was seen once. V is TRBV9 and J is TRBJ2-3; 9 nucleotides line up with TRBD1. Germline V gene data show CDR1 as SGDLS and CDR2 as YYNGEE. The V and J ends lost 3 bases and 6 bases, in that order; junction bases with no gene match: 11. The CDR3 loop spans 16 amino acids. CDR3 residues: CASSARTGAFQDTQYF. In nucleotides, the CDR3 is TGTGCCAGCAGCGCTCGGACAGGGGCCTTTCAGGATACGCAGTATTTT.

The rearrangement joins TRBV20-1 to TRBJ2-5, with 8 positions matching TRBD1. The trim removed 5 bases at V and 5 bases at J, leaving 7 bases unmatched. There are 13 residues in the CDR3. CDR1 is DFQATT and CDR2 is SNEGSKA in the germline V gene (reference sequence). The CDR3 nucleotides are TGCAGTGCTGGTGCGACAGGGGCCGAGACCCAGTACTTC. Its translation is CSAGATGAETQYF.

V usage is TRBV4-1 and J usage is TRBJ2-7; 7 bases fit TRBD2. CDR3 length: 13 residues. V shed 0 bases and J 5 bases; nucleotides not matched to a gene: 1. Germline values: CDR1 MGHRA, CDR2 YSYEKL. CDR3 sequence reads: CASSQEGGDEQYF. The CDR3 nucleotides are TGCGCCAGCAGCCAAGAGGGAGGGGACGAGCAGTACTTC.

CDR3 loop: CAWSSGQDQPQHF. The CDR3 DNA reads as TGTGCCTGGAGTAGCGGACAGGATCAGCCCCAGCATTTT. This chain links TRBV30 with TRBJ1-5, with TRBD1 matching 7 bases. J gave up 5 bases and V 2 bases, and 3 bases lay outside the gene matches. Germline V gives CDR1 GTSNPN, CDR2 SVGIG (reference sequence). This CDR3 spans 13 amino acids.

V gene TRBV19 combines with J gene TRBJ2-7; 13 nucleotides agree with TRBD2. The CDR3 runs to 16 residues. Looked up from germline, CDR1 is LNHDA and CDR2 is SQIVND (reference sequence). V dropped 5 bases and J dropped 4; count of bases not matched to a gene: 8. The CDR3 protein is CASSSWTSGSSYEQYF. CDR3 in DNA: TGTGCCAGTAGTTCTTGGACTAGCGGGAGTTCTTACGAGCAGTACTTC.

This chain connects TRBV9 to TRBJ1-5, with 10 bases matching TRBD1. The CDR3 spans 17 residues. V shed 2 bases, J shed 2 bases, and the junction held 7 bases outside the gene matches. The V gene's germline CDR1 is SGDLS and CDR2 YYNGEE. The CDR3 DNA reads TGTGCCAGCAGCGTGAGCCGGGACAGGGGAGGCAATCAGCCCCAGCATTTT. This encodes CASSVSRDRGGNQPQHF.

The chain carries TRBV5-1 and TRBJ1-4; the match to TRBD1 covers 8 bases. Germline V gene sequence: CDR1 SGHRS, CDR2 YFSETQ. There are 15 residues in the CDR3. Trimming cost V 4 bases and J 5 bases; bases outside gene matches: 7. The CDR3 region is CASSPRAGGNEKLFF. In DNA form, the CDR3 reads TGCGCCAGCAGCCCGCGGGCAGGGGGCAATGAAAAACTGTTTTTT.

This rearrangement joins TRBV19 to TRBJ1-5; unclear D gene. Germline CDR1 LNHDA, CDR2 SQIVND (reference sequence). This CDR3 comprises 14 residues. The germline V and J ends were trimmed by 8 bases and 6 bases, with 17 bases remaining between them. CDR3 sequence: CASRKPQQSQPQHF. The CDR3 DNA reads TGTGCCAGTCGAAAGCCTCAACAGAGTCAGCCCCAGCATTTT.

This clone showed up just a few times. The germline gene is not matched at one end of the junction; a read error may be the cause. The V gene is TRBV7-7, the J gene TRBJ2-1; 9 bases are shared with TRBD1. This CDR3 contains 15 residues. Germline V gene lookup returns CDR1 SSHAT and CDR2 FNYEAQ (reference sequence). CDR3 sequence: CASSAGTGINNEQFF. The CDR3 DNA follows: TGTGCTAGCAGCGCCGGGACAGGGATTAACAATGAGCAGTTCTTC.

This chain links TRBV30 with TRBJ1-2; 10 nucleotides match TRBD1. V was pared by 0 bases and J by 6 bases, with 7 bases of the junction left unmatched. The CDR3 is 15 amino acids. The germline V gene encodes CDR1 GTSNPN and CDR2 SVGIG (reference sequence). CDR3 nucleotides: TGTGCCTGGAGTGTAGGGGGGACAGGGGCAAATGGCTACACCTTC. It specifies CAWSVGGTGANGYTF.

The rearrangement uses TRBV9 and TRBJ1-6; D not certain. Germline CDR1 is SGDLS and CDR2 is YYNGEE. V lost 3 bases to trimming and J lost 6 bases, with 7 bases between them. The CDR3 is 13 residues long. The CDR3 DNA reads as TGTGCCAGCAGCGCATCGGTTAATTCACCCCTCCACTTT. It encodes CASSASVNSPLHF.

On this clone itself: This sample also contains other DNA sequences that code for the same CDR3. V gene TRBV7-3 combines with J gene TRBJ2-2; TRBD2 matches at 9 bases. This CDR3 is built from 15 residues. The V and J ends lost 3 bases and 4 bases, in that order; junction bases with no gene match: 3. CDR1 is SGHTA and CDR2 is FQGTGA in the germline V gene. The CDR3 here is CASSFLTSGTGELFF. CDR3 bases: TGTGCCAGCAGCTTCTTGACTAGCGGCACCGGGGAGCTGTTTTTT.

The chain employs TRBV4-2 and TRBJ2-1, with D maybe TRBD1 (7 bases). V was trimmed by 1 base and J by 13 bases, leaving 14 bases between them. Germline V gene data show CDR1 as LGHNA and CDR2 as YNFKEQ. This CDR3 comprises 13 residues. The CDR3, as DNA: TGTGCCAGCAGCCAAGCCCTACAGGGGACTCAGTTCTTC. Encoded protein: CASSQALQGTQFF.